This TCR beta chain comes out of a study of blood T cell repertoires in COVID-19. Germline V gene data show CDR1 as SGHTA and CDR2 as FQGNSA. The V end was cut by 2 bases, the J end by 6 bases, with 16 bases between. The CDR3 has 15 amino acids. The assay was immunoSEQ multiplex PCR, and TCRdb's table has in-frame clones only and misses some. The top ten hold 10% to 15% of the sample, which has about 210,000 clones, 82% seen once. This sequence originates from a woman between 35 and 50 years old with acute or convalescent COVID-19. Sequencing was done on a sample of peripheral blood. The V call is TRBV7-2, the J call TRBJ1-2; D is undetermined. CDR3 coding DNA: TGTGCCAGCAGCTTAAGGAGGCAGAATCTCGATGGCTACACCTTC. Protein sequence: CASSLRRQNLDGYTF.